Below are 28 T cell receptor beta chains sequenced from a single sample in a study of T cells in Graves' hyperthyroidism and ophthalmopathy. Using RNA transcripts as the source, TCR beta CDR3 regions were amplified. An initial round of RT-PCR targeting the TCR CDR3 relied on the HTBI primer set. TCRdb called the multiplex PCR reads again in MiXCR, with one record for every CDR3 protein. The profile shows about 560,000 distinct CDR3 sequences, 12% to 15% of them singletons. Sequenced sample: blood. These receptors were taken from a woman aged 40-49 years with Graves' hyperthyroidism.

This clonotype was seen ten or more times. CDR3 DNA sequence: TGTGCCAGCAGCTTTGCAGGGACTGAGACCCAGTACTTC. Encoded protein: CASSFAGTETQYF. This chain connects TRBV7-2 to TRBJ2-5; D is possibly TRBD2 (6 bases). Deletions cut 3 bases from V and 5 bases from J, with 10 bases between. Germline values: CDR1 SGHTA, CDR2 FQGNSA. CDR3 length equals 13 residues.

On this clonotype: Since a much larger clone is just one base distant, this may be a read error. V and J are TRBV24-1 and TRBJ2-6; D call uncertain. Trimming left V 3 bases short and J 0 bases short, with 8 bases between. Germline V lookup: CDR1 KGHDR, CDR2 SFDVKD. CDR3 length: 16 amino acids. In nucleotides, the CDR3 is TGTGCCACCAGTGATCCAGGATGCTCTGGGGCCAACGTCCTGACTTTC. It encodes CATSDPGCSGANVLTF.

The chain combines TRBV12-3 or TRBV12-4 with TRBJ1-2; 10 bases line up with TRBD1. The CDR3 runs 14 residues. V dropped 5 bases and J dropped 7; count of bases not matched to a gene: 7. The CDR3: CASSTGTGATGYTF. In nucleotides, the CDR3 is TGTGCCAGCAGTACCGGGACAGGGGCGACTGGCTACACCTTC.

The chain is built from TRBV5-1 and TRBJ2-7; TRBD2 agrees at 8 bases. Trimming took 1 base from V and 7 from J; bases not matched to a gene: 7. Germline CDR1 is SGHRS and CDR2 is YFSETQ. This CDR3 is built from 14 residues. The CDR3 is CASSLQRESGEQYF. CDR3 nucleotide sequence: TGCGCCAGCAGCTTGCAGCGGGAGTCGGGAGAGCAGTACTTC.

This clonotype was seen more than once but under ten times. The chain recombines TRBV11-2 with TRBJ1-2, with D possibly being TRBD1 (6 bases). The CDR3 has 15 amino acids. Germline V lookup: CDR1 SGHAT, CDR2 FQNNGV. V shed 5 bases and J shed 6 bases, with 19 bases lying between them. In nucleotides, the CDR3 is TGTGCCAGCAGCCTCGGACAGACTGGGTGGAATGGCTACACCTTC. Its translation: CASSLGQTGWNGYTF.

A few counts support this clonotype. V is TRBV4-1 and J is TRBJ2-4, with D unresolved. This CDR3 is 12 amino acids long. V lost 4 bases to trimming and J lost 9 bases, with 10 bases between them. CDR1 is MGHRA, CDR2 YSYEKL, per germline. The CDR3 loop is CASSPSMGIQYF. CDR3 DNA sequence: TGCGCCAGCAGCCCCTCGATGGGCATTCAGTACTTC.

Ten or more counts support this clonotype. The chain is built from TRBV7-9 and TRBJ2-1; the D gene is possibly TRBD2 (5 bases). The germline V and J ends were trimmed by 2 bases and 5 bases, with 16 bases remaining between them. The CDR3 extends over 16 amino acids. Germline V gene sequence: CDR1 SEHNR, CDR2 FQNEAQ (reference sequence). The CDR3 bases are TGTGCCAGCAGCTTATTCCCGGGATACACCGACAATGAGCAGTTCTTC. As protein: CASSLFPGYTDNEQFF. The full variable domain, completed using reference TRBV7-9 and TRBJ2-1, is DTGVSQNPRHKITKRGQNVTFRCDPISEHNRLYWYRQTLGQGPEFLTYFQNEAQLEKSRLLSDRFSAERPKGSFSTLEIQRTEQGDSAMYLCASSLFPGYTDNEQFFGPGTRLTVL.

The rearrangement joins TRBV29-1 to TRBJ1-1; no reliable D call. Per the germline V gene, CDR1 is SQVTM and CDR2 is ANQGSEA. The V and J ends lost 6 bases and 8 bases respectively, with 13 bases between them. This CDR3 is built from 11 residues. The CDR3 here is CSVFFLGEAFF. The CDR3 bases are TGCAGCGTCTTCTTCCTGGGCGAAGCTTTCTTT.

The sample holds many counts of this clonotype. The V gene is TRBV29-1, the J gene TRBJ1-1; TRBD1 might be the D (6 bases). Trimming removed 1 base at V and 3 bases at J, with 12 bases between. This CDR3 region has 14 residues. Germline values: CDR1 SQVTM, CDR2 ANQGSEA. The CDR3 DNA reads as TGCAGCGTTGAAGGGGGGCCAGCGGACACTGAAGCTTTCTTT. Encoded protein: CSVEGGPADTEAFF. Combining the CDR3 with reference TRBV29-1 and TRBJ1-1 gives the whole variable domain SAVISQKPSRDICQRGTSLTIQCQVDSQVTMMFWYRQQPGQSLTLIATANQGSEATYESGFVIDKFPISRPNLTFSTLTVSNMSPEDSSIYLCSVEGGPADTEAFFGQGTRLTVV.

This clonotype came up a few times. J is TRBJ2-3 and V is TRBV5-1, with 8 bases that match TRBD1. The V segment lost 0 bases and the J segment 9 bases; nucleotides outside the gene matches: 3. Looked up from germline, CDR1 is SGHRS and CDR2 is YFSETQ. The CDR3 loop spans 13 amino acids. CDR3 region: CASSLETGETQYF. The CDR3 coding sequence is TGCGCCAGCAGCTTGGAGACAGGGGAGACGCAGTATTTT.

This clonotype occurred many times. V and J are TRBV12-3 or TRBV12-4 and TRBJ2-1; a possible D gene is TRBD2 (5 bases). The V gene lost 7 bases and the J gene lost 2 bases, with 18 bases spanning the gap. This CDR3 contains 16 residues. CDR3 coding DNA: TGTGCCAGCACCCCCCTTGCGGGTGGCCCCTACAATGAGCAGTTCTTC. Its protein is CASTPLAGGPYNEQFF.

The V gene is TRBV5-1, the J gene TRBJ1-1; D is perhaps TRBD1 (5 bases). Germline V gene sequence: CDR1 SGHRS, CDR2 YFSETQ. The CDR3 has 14 amino acids. Trimming left V 1 base short and J 4 bases short, with 11 bases between. In DNA, the CDR3 is TGCGCCAGCAGCTTGTATACCCAGGGCACTGAAGCTTTCTTT. Translation gives CASSLYTQGTEAFF. The variable domain in full, with the rest retrieved from reference TRBV5-1 and TRBJ1-1, is KAGVTQTPRYLIKTRGQQVTLSCSPISGHRSVSWYQQTPGQGLQFLFEYFSETQRNKGNFPGRFSGRQFSNSRSEMNVSTLELGDSALYLCASSLYTQGTEAFFGQGTRLTVV.

In this sample, this clonotype turned up many times. The chain uses TRBV2 and TRBJ1-5; 12 nucleotides align to TRBD1. Looked up from germline, CDR1 is SNHLY and CDR2 is FYNNEI. The CDR3 sequence is 15 residues long. With V trimmed by 6 bases and J by 6 bases, 6 bases remained unmatched. CDR3 loop: CASSTGQGATQPQHF. The CDR3 DNA is TGTGCCAGCAGCACGGGACAGGGGGCAACTCAGCCCCAGCATTTT. Supplemented by reference TRBV2 and TRBJ1-5, the full variable domain reads EPEVTQTPSHQVTQMGQEVILRCVPISNHLYFYWYRQILGQKVEFLVSFYNNEISEKSEIFDDQFSVERPDGSNFTLKIRSTKLEDSAMYFCASSTGQGATQPQHFGDGTRLSIL.

Ten or more counts support this clonotype. The rearrangement joins TRBV29-1 to TRBJ2-1; 10 bases line up with TRBD2. CDR1 and CDR2 (germline): SQVTM, ANQGSEA. V lost 1 base, J lost 8 bases, and 11 bases stayed unmatched. The CDR3 is 16 amino acids. CDR3 residues: CSVEGETSGPVDEQFF. In nucleotides, the CDR3 is TGCAGCGTTGAAGGAGAGACTAGCGGGCCGGTGGATGAGCAGTTCTTC.

This clonotype was counted ten times or more. The chain recombines TRBV2 with TRBJ2-3; 11 bases line up with TRBD2. Looked up from germline, CDR1 is SNHLY and CDR2 is FYNNEI. This CDR3 has 16 amino acids. V gave up 4 bases and J gave up 1 base; unmatched junction bases: 4. The CDR3 coding sequence is TGTGCCAGCAGTGTAGAACTAGCGGGAGGCACAGATACGCAGTATTTT. Translated, it gives CASSVELAGGTDTQYF. Combining the CDR3 with reference TRBV2 and TRBJ2-3 gives the whole variable domain EPEVTQTPSHQVTQMGQEVILRCVPISNHLYFYWYRQILGQKVEFLVSFYNNEISEKSEIFDDQFSVERPDGSNFTLKIRSTKLEDSAMYFCASSVELAGGTDTQYFGPGTRLTVL.

The rearrangement links TRBV20-1 to TRBJ2-1, with no clear D. V shed 1 base and J shed 6 bases, with 10 bases lying between them. This CDR3 is 13 amino acids long. Germline values: CDR1 DFQATT, CDR2 SNEGSKA (reference sequence). In DNA, the CDR3 is TGCAGTGCTAGAGTGGGCCTCGCCAATGAGCAGTTCTTC. Protein product: CSARVGLANEQFF.

As concerns this clonotype: The junction differs from germline at one of its ends, possibly a read error. DNA of the CDR3: TGTGCCAGCAACCTACTTACCGGACAGGGGAATCACCCCCAGCATTTT. Translation gives CASNLLTGQGNHPQHF. The genes are TRBV28 and TRBJ1-5; 9 bases fit TRBD1. The CDR3 is made up of 16 amino acids. Germline V gene sequence: CDR1 MDHEN, CDR2 SYDVKM.

The J gene is TRBJ2-1, the V gene TRBV4-1, with D unresolved. Trimming cost V 3 bases and J 6 bases, with 12 bases left between them. The CDR3 contains 14 residues. Per the germline V gene, CDR1 is MGHRA and CDR2 is YSYEKL. CDR3 loop: CASSHVLDPNEQFF. CDR3 nucleotides: TGCGCCAGCAGCCACGTCCTAGATCCCAATGAGCAGTTCTTC.

This clonotype was seen ten or more times. Mismatch with germline at one junction end may stem from a read error. J is TRBJ2-3 and V is TRBV7-8; D is possibly TRBD2 (6 bases). Germline CDR1 and CDR2: SGHVS and FQNEAQ. This CDR3 region has 15 residues. Here the CDR3 reads CASSLGGGGADTQYF. The CDR3 nucleotides read TGCGCCAGCAGCTTGGGAGGAGGCGGGGCAGATACGCAGTATTTT.

The chain uses TRBV5-5 and TRBJ1-2, with 7 positions matching TRBD1. V trimming: 0 bases; J trimming: 8 bases; junction bases outside the gene matches: 7. Germline CDR1 and CDR2: SGHKS and YYEKEE (reference sequence). The CDR3 sequence is 14 residues long. The CDR3 DNA is TGTGCCAGCAGCTTGGCACGGGACAGCGAAGGCTACACCTTC. Its protein is CASSLARDSEGYTF.

The CDR3 coding sequence is TGTGCCAGCAGCTTGGTACTAGCGGGAGTAGCAGGGGAGCTGTTTTTT. This encodes CASSLVLAGVAGELFF. The chain couples TRBV5-8 to TRBJ2-2; 11 nucleotides agree with TRBD2. V shed 0 bases and J 8 bases; nucleotides not matched to a gene: 6. CDR3 length: 16 amino acids. The germline V gene encodes CDR1 SGHTS and CDR2 YDEGEE. Looking up the rest from reference TRBV5-8 and TRBJ2-2 gives the full variable domain: EAGVTQSPTHLIKTRGQQATLRCSPISGHTSVYWYQQALGLGLQFLLWYDEGEERNRGNFPPRFSGRQFPNYSSELNVNALELEDSALYLCASSLVLAGVAGELFFGEGSRLTVL.

This clonotype was picked up a small number of times. The V gene is TRBV20-1, the J gene TRBJ2-5; D not certain. The CDR3 is made up of 11 amino acids. CDR1 is DFQATT and CDR2 is SNEGSKA in the germline V gene (reference sequence). For the CDR3, the DNA is TGCAGCGTAGTGGGCCAAGAGACCCAGTACTTC. Translation gives CSVVGQETQYF.

This clonotype appeared many times. The CDR3: CASSPDKTSGNTIYF. CDR3 DNA sequence: TGTGCCAGCTCGCCCGACAAGACCTCTGGAAACACCATATATTTT. This sequence joins TRBV18 and TRBJ1-3; D not resolved. The V gene's germline CDR1 is KGHSH and CDR2 LQKENI. Trimming removed 6 bases at V and 0 bases at J, with 12 bases between. This CDR3 has 15 amino acids.

In this sample, this clonotype turned up a few times. The junction differs from germline at one of its ends, possibly a read error. The DNA of the CDR3 is TGTGCCAGCAGTCTATGGGGGCGGGAGGGGAGGTTGGGCGCTTCGAAGGTGCAGTTCTTC. Translation gives CASSLWGREGRLGASKVQFF. V and J are TRBV28 and TRBJ2-1; 9 bases are shared with TRBD2. The CDR3 spans 20 residues. CDR1 MDHEN and CDR2 SYDVKM come from the germline V gene. The whole variable domain, filled in from reference TRBV28 and TRBJ2-1, reads DVKVTQSSRYLVKRTGEKVFLECVQDMDHENMFWYRQDPGLGLRLIYFSYDVKMKEKGDIPEGYSVSREKKERFSLILESASTNQTSMYLCASSLWGREGRLGASKVQFFGPGTRLTVL.

This clonotype was recorded many times. The V call is TRBV9, the J call TRBJ1-6; D not resolved. CDR1 is SGDLS, CDR2 YYNGEE, per germline. This CDR3 region has 17 residues. Trimming cost V 0 bases and J 7 bases, with 17 bases left between them. CDR3 sequence reads: CASSVDPRGDRNSPLHF. The CDR3 nucleotides read TGTGCCAGCAGCGTAGACCCCCGCGGGGATCGGAATTCACCCCTCCACTTT.

The sample holds many counts of this clonotype. J is TRBJ2-7 and V is TRBV11-1; possibly TRBD1 for D (5 bases). The V gene lost 2 bases and the J gene lost 0 bases, with 8 bases spanning the gap. Germline CDR1 and CDR2: SGHAT and FQDESV (reference sequence). This CDR3 contains 14 residues. The CDR3 nucleotides read TGTGCCAGCAGCTTACAGGACATCTCCTACGAGCAGTACTTC. Its translation: CASSLQDISYEQYF.

This clonotype was observed at least ten times. The genes are TRBV5-1 and TRBJ2-6; D is possibly TRBD2 (5 bases). V was clipped by 4 bases and J by 3 bases, with 17 bases between them. This CDR3 has 17 amino acids. The germline V gene encodes CDR1 SGHRS and CDR2 YFSETQ. The CDR3 loop is CASSIITGESGANVLTF. CDR3 nucleotide sequence: TGCGCCAGCAGCATAATTACCGGGGAAAGTGGGGCCAACGTCCTGACTTTC.

The V call is TRBV7-9, the J call TRBJ1-6; 7 bases fit TRBD1. V lost 5 bases and J lost 15; bases outside the gene matches: 7. Germline CDR1 and CDR2: SEHNR and FQNEAQ (reference sequence). CDR3 length: 12 residues. This chain's CDR3 is CASSQNDRDLHF. The CDR3 nucleotides read TGTGCCAGCAGCCAGAATGACAGGGACCTCCACTTT.